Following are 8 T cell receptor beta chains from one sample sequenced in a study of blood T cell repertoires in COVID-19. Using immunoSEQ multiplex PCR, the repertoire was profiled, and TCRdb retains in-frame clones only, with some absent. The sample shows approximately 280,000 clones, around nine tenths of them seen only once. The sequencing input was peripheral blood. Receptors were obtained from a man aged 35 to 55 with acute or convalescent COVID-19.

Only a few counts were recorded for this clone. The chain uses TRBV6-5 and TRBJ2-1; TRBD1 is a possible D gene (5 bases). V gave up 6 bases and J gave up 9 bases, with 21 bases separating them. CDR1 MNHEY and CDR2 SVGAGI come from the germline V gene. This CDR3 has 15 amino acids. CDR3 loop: CASSSQAPFISEQFF. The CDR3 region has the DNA TGTGCCAGCAGCTCACAGGCGCCCTTTATTAGTGAGCAGTTCTTC.

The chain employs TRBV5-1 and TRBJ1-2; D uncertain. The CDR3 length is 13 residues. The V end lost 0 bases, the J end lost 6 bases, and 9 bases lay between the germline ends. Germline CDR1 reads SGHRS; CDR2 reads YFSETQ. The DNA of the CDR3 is TGCGCCAGCAGCTTGGGGGAGACCGATGGCTACACCTTC. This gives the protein CASSLGETDGYTF.

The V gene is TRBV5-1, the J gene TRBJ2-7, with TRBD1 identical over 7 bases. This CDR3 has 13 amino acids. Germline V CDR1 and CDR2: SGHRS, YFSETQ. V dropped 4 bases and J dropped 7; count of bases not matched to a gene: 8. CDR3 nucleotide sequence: TGCGCCAGCAGCCCTGGGACAGCTTTTGAGCAGTACTTC. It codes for CASSPGTAFEQYF. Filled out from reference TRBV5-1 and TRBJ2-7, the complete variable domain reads KAGVTQTPRYLIKTRGQQVTLSCSPISGHRSVSWYQQTPGQGLQFLFEYFSETQRNKGNFPGRFSGRQFSNSRSEMNVSTLELGDSALYLCASSPGTAFEQYFGPGTRLTVT.

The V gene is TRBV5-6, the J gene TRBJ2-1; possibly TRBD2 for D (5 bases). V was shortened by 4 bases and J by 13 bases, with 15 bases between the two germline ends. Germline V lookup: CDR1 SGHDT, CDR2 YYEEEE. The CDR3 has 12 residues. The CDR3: CASSIALPIQFF. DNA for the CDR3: TGTGCCAGCAGCATAGCGCTACCTATTCAGTTCTTC. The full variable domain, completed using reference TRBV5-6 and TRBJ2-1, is DAGVTQSPTHLIKTRGQQVTLRCSPKSGHDTVSWYQQALGQGPQFIFQYYEEEERQRGNFPDRFSGHQFPNYSSELNVNALLLGDSALYLCASSIALPIQFFGPGTRLTVL.

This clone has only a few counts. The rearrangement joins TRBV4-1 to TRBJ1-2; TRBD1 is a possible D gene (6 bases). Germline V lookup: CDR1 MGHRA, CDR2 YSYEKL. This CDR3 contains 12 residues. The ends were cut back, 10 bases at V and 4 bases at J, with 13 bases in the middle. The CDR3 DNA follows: TGCGCCATCCAGACAGGTCCCTATGGCTACACCTTC. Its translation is CAIQTGPYGYTF.

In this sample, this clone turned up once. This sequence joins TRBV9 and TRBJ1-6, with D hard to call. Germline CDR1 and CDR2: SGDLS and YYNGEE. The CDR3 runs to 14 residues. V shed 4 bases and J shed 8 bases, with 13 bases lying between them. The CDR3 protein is CASSLGTADSPLHF. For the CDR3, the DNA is TGTGCCAGCAGCCTCGGCACGGCGGATTCACCCCTCCACTTT. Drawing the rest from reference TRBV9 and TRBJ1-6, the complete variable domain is DSGVTQTPKHLITATGQRVTLRCSPRSGDLSVYWYQQSLDQGLQFLIQYYNGEERAKGNILERFSAQQFPDLHSELNLSSLELGDSALYFCASSLGTADSPLHFGNGTRLTVT.

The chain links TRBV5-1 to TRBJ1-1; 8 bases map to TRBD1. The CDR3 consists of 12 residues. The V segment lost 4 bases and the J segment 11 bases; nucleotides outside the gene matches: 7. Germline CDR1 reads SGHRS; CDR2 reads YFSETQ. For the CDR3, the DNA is TGCGCCAGCAGCGCGGACAGGGATGACGCTTTCTTT. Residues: CASSADRDDAFF.

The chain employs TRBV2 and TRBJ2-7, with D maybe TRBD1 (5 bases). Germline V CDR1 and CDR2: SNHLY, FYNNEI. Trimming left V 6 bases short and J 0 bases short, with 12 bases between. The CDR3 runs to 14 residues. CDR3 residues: CASRGVLRSYEQYF. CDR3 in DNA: TGTGCCAGCAGAGGGGTTCTCCGCTCCTACGAGCAGTACTTC.